The source of this T cell receptor (beta chain) is a study of T cell repertoires in cytomegalovirus infection. Study background: A matching HLA type, together with CMV infection, was signaled by public TCR beta signatures. General study findings and limits: HLA-C-restricted CMV-specific TCR beta clonotypes prevailed in the ex vivo response.

As regards this clonotype: The antigen is unknown. This is likely a read error, given that the CDR3 carries no conserved phenylalanine or tryptophan at its end.

This CDR3 has 12 residues. CDR1 is MDHEN, CDR2 SYDVKM, per germline. The V gene lost 3 bases and the J gene lost 5 bases, with 7 bases spanning the gap. In TCRdb, the reads were re-called with MiXCR into one record per CDR3 protein. Of 680,000 or so distinct CDR3 sequences listed, less than 40% are singletons. J is TRBJ2-5 and V is TRBV28; no reliable D call. This receptor was identified in a human donor in good health (CMV status not recorded). Some clones in this sample may be carry-over from other donors' samples. Sequencing was carried out using PBMCs. In nucleotides, the CDR3 is TGTGCCAGCAGTTTTCCAGGCGAGACCCAGTACTTA. Its translation: CASSFPGETQYL.